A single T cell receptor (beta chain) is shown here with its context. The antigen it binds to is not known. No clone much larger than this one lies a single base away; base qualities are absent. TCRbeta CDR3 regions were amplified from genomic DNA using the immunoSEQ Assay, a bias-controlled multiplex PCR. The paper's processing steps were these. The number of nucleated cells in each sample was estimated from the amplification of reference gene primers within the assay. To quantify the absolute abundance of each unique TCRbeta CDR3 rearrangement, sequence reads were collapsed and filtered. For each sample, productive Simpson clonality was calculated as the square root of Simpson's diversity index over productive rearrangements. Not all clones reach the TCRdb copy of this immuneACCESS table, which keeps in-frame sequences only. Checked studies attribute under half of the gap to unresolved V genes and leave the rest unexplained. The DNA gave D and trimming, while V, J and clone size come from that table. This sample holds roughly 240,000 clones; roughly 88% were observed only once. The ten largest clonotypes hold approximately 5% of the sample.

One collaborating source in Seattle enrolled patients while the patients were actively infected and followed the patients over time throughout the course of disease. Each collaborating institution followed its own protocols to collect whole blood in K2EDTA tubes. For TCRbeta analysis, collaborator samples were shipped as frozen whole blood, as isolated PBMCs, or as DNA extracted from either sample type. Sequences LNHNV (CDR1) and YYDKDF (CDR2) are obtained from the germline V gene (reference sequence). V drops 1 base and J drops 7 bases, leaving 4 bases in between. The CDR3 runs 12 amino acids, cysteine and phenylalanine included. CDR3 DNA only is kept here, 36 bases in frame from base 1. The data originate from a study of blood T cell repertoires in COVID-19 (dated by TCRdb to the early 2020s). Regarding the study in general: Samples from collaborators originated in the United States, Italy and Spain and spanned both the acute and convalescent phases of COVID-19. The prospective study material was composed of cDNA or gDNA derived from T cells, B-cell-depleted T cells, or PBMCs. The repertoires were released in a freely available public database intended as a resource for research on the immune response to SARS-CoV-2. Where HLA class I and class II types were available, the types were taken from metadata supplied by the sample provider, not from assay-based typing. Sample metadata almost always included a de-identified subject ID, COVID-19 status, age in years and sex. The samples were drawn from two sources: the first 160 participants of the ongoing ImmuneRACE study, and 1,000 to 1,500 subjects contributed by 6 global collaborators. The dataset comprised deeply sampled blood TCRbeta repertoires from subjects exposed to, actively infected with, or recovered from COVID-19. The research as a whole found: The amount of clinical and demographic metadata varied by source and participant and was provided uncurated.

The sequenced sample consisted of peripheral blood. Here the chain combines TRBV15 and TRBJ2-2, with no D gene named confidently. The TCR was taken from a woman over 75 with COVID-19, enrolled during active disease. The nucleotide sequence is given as TGTGCCACCAGCAGAGCGGTCGGGGAGCTGTTTTTT. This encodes CATSRAVGELFF.